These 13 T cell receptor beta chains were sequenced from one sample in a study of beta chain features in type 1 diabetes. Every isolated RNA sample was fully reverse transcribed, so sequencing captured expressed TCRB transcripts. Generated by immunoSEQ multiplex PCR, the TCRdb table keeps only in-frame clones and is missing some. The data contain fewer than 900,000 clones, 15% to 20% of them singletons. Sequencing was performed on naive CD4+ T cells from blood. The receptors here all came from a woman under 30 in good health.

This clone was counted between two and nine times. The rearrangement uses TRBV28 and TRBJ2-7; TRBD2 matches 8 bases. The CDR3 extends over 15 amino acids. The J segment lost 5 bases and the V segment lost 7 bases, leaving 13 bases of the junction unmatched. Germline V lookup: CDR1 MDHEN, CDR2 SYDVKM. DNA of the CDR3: TGTGCCAGCATCCACCCTGGCGGGGGGTCCCACGAGCAGTACTTC. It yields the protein CASIHPGGGSHEQYF.

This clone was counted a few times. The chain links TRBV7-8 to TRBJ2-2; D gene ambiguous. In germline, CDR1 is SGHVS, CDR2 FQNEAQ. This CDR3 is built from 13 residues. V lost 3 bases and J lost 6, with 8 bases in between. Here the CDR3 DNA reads TGTGCCAGCAGCTTTGGTGTGCCCGGGGAGCTGTTTTTT. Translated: CASSFGVPGELFF. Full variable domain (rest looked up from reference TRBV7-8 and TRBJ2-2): GAGVSQSPRYKVAKRGQDVALRCDPISGHVSLFWYQQALGQGPEFLTYFQNEAQLDKSGLPSDRFFAERPEGSVSTLKIQRTQQEDSAVYLCASSFGVPGELFFGEGSRLTVL.

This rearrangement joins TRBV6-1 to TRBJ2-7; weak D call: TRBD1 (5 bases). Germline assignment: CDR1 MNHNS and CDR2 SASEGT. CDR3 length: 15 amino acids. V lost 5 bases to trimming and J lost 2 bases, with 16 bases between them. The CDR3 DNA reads TGTGCCAGCAGTCCCTCTCTGCTGGGGCCCTACGAGCAGTACTTC. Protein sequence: CASSPSLLGPYEQYF.

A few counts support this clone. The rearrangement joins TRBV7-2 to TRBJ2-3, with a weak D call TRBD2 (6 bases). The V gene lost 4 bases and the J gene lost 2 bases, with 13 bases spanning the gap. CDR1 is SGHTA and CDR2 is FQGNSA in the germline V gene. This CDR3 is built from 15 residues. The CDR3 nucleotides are TGTGCCAGCAGCTCTTATCGGGGGTACACAGATACGCAGTATTTT. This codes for CASSSYRGYTDTQYF.

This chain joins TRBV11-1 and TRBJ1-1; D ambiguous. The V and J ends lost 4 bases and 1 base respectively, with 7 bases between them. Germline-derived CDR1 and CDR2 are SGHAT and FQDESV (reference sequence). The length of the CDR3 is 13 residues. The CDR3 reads CASSYTENTEAFF. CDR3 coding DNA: TGTGCCAGCAGCTACACCGAGAACACTGAAGCTTTCTTT.

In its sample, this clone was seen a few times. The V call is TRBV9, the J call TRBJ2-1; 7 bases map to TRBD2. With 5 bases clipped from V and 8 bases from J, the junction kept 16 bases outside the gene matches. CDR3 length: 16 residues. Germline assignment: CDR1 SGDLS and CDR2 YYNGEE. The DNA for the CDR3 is TGTGCCAGCAGGAAACGGCCCGCGGGAGTGGGCTATGAGCAGTTCTTC. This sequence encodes CASRKRPAGVGYEQFF.

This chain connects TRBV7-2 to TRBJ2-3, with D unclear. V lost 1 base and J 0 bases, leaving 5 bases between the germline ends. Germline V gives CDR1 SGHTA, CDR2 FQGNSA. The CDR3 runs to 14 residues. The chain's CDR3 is CASSLGFSTDTQYF. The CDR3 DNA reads TGTGCCAGCAGCTTAGGTTTCAGCACAGATACGCAGTATTTT.

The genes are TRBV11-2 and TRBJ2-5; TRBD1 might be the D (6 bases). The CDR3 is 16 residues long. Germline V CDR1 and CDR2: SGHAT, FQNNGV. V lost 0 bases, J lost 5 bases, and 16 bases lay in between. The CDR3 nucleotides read TGTGCCAGCAGCTTAGACGCCCAGGGGTGGATGGAGACCCAGTACTTC. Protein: CASSLDAQGWMETQYF.

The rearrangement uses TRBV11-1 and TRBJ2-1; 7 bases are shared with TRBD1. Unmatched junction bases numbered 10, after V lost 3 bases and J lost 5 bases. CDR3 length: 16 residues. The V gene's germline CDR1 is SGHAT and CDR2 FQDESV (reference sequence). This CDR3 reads CASSFLRDSNNNEQFF. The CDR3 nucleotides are TGTGCCAGCAGCTTCCTCCGGGACAGCAACAACAATGAGCAGTTCTTC.

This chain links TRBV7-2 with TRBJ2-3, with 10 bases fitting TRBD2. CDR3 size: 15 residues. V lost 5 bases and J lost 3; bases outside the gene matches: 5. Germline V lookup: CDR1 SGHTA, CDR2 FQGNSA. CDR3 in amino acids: CASSLSSGRTDTQYF. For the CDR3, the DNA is TGTGCCAGCAGCCTCTCTAGCGGGAGAACAGATACGCAGTATTTT.

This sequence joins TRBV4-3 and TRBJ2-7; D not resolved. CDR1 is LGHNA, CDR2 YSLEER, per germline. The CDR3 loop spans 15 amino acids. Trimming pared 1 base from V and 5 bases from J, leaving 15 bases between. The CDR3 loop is CASSQGTLRWDEQYF. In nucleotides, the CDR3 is TGCGCCAGCAGCCAAGGGACCCTCCGGTGGGACGAGCAGTACTTC.

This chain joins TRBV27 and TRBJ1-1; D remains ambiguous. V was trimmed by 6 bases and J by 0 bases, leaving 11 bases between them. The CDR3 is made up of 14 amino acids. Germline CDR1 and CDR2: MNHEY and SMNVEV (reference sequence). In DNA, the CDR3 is TGTGCCAGCAGGTTACAGAATGTGAACACTGAAGCTTTCTTT. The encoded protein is CASRLQNVNTEAFF.

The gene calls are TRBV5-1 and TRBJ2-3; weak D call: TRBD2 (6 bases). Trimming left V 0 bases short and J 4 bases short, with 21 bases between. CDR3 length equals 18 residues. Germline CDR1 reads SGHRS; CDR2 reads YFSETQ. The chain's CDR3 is CASSLARSRRERPDTQYF. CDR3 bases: TGCGCCAGCAGCTTGGCCCGTTCTCGGCGGGAACGTCCAGATACGCAGTATTTT.